This T cell receptor (beta chain) was sequenced for a study of CD8 T cell repertoires and HIV-1 epitope variants. In the study overall: Twenty-five autologous and known Gag and Nef epitope variant peptides each stimulated T cells separately. Study-wide results and caveats: The assay identified only TCR beta chains of antigen-proliferating T cells.

Details on this clone: Its antigen is undetermined.

Profiled with immunoSEQ multiplex PCR; TCRdb holds only in-frame clones, not every one. The repertoire has around 4,000 clones, 68% of them found once; the top ten carry around 43%. This sequence originates from a male donor with HIV. The sample consisted of cultured CD8+ T cells derived from PBMCs.

In nucleotides, the CDR3 is TGTGCCAGTAGTCACGGGGGCCTCAATGAGCAGTTCTTC. Amino acid sequence: CASSHGGLNEQFF. V and J are TRBV19 and TRBJ2-1; D tentatively fits TRBD1 or TRBD2 (6 bases each). The germline V gene has CDR1 LNHDA and CDR2 SQIVND (reference sequence). Trimming removed 5 bases at V and 6 bases at J, with 11 bases between. This CDR3 contains 13 residues.